This T cell receptor (beta chain) was recorded in a study of liver allograft versus peripheral blood T cells. Study context: Transplanted-liver and recipient peripheral blood T cell receptor repertoires were compared. Study-wide results and limits: Peripheral blood T cell receptor repertoires reportedly differed from those found within liver allografts.

By share, this clonotype ranks as medium-sized. The target antigen is unknown. Via MiXCR, TCRdb re-called the reads, giving one row per CDR3 protein. The sample yields about 3,500 distinct CDR3 sequences, about 14% seen once. V gave up 7 bases and J gave up 5 bases, with 15 bases separating them. The germline V gene has CDR1 LNHDA and CDR2 SQIVND (reference sequence). This CDR3 is built from 15 residues. This receptor was taken from a human patient who had a liver transplant. Some T cells here may be from the graft donor. V is TRBV19 and J is TRBJ1-6; a possible D gene is TRBD1 (5 bases). Here the CDR3 reads CASTSGPIHNSPLHF. CDR3 nucleotide sequence: TGTGCCAGTACCTCGGGACCTATACATAATTCACCCCTCCACTTT.